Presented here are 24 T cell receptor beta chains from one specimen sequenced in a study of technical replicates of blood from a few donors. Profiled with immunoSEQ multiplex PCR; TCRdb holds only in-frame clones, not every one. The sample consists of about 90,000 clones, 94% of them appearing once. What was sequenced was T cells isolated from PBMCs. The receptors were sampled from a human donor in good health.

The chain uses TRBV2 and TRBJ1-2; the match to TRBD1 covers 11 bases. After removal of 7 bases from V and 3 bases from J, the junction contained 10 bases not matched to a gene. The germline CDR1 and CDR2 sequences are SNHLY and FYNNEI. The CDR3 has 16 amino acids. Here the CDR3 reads CASTSVPGQGDYGYTF. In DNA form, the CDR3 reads TGTGCCAGCACCTCAGTCCCGGGACAGGGGGACTATGGCTACACCTTC. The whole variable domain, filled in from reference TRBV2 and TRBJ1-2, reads EPEVTQTPSHQVTQMGQEVILRCVPISNHLYFYWYRQILGQKVEFLVSFYNNEISEKSEIFDDQFSVERPDGSNFTLKIRSTKLEDSAMYFCASTSVPGQGDYGYTFGSGTRLTVV.

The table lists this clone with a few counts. CDR3 in DNA: TGTGCCAGCAGCCTAGCGGGGGGCATCACCGGGGAGCTGTTTTTT. This encodes CASSLAGGITGELFF. This chain uses TRBV6-6 with TRBJ2-2, with 11 positions matching TRBD2. V trimming: 6 bases; J trimming: 4 bases; junction bases outside the gene matches: 4. Germline V gene lookup returns CDR1 MNHNY and CDR2 SVGAGI (reference sequence). The CDR3 totals 15 residues.

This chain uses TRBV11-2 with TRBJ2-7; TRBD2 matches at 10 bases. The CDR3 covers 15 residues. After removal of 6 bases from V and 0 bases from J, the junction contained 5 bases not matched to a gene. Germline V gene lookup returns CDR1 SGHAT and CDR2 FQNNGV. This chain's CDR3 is CASRASGSVSYEQYF. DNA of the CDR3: TGTGCCAGCAGGGCTAGCGGGAGTGTCTCCTACGAGCAGTACTTC.

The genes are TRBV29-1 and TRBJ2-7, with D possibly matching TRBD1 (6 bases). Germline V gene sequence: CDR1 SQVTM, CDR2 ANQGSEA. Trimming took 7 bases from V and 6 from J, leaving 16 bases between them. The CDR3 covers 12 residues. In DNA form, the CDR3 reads TGCAGCGCGGGACACCACCGCACCGAGCAGTACTTC. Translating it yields CSAGHHRTEQYF.

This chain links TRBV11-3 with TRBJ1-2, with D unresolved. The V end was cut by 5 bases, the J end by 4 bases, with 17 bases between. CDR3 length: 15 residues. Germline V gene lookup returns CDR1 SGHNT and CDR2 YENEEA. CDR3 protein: CASSRSGGSLYGYTF. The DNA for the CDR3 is TGTGCCAGCAGCAGATCGGGAGGCAGTCTCTATGGCTACACCTTC.

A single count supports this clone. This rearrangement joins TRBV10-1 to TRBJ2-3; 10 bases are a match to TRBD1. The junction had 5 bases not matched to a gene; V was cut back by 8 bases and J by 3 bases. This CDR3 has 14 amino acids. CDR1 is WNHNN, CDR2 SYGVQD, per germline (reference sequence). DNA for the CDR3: TGCGCCAGCGGAGGGACAGGGGAGACAGATACGCAGTATTTT. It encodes CASGGTGETDTQYF.

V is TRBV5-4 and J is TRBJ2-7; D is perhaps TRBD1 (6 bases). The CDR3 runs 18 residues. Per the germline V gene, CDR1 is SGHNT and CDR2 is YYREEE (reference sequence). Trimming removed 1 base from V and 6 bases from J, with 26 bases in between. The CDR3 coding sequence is TGTGCCAGCAGCTTGCGCGTTACCCGGACAGTTCGGGGTCTCGAGCAGTACTTC. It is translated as CASSLRVTRTVRGLEQYF.

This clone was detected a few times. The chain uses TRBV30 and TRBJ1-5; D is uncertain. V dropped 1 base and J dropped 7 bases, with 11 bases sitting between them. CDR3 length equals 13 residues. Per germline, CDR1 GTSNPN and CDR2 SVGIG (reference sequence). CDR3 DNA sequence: TGTGCCTGGAGTGCCGACACCGCCCAGCCCCAGCATTTT. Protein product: CAWSADTAQPQHF.

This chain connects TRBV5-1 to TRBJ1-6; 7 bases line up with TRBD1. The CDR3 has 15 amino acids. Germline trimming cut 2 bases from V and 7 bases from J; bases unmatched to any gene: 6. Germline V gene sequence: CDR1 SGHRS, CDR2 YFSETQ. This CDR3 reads CASSFAGGSNSPLHF. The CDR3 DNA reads TGCGCCAGCAGCTTTGCAGGGGGTTCAAATTCACCCCTCCACTTT.

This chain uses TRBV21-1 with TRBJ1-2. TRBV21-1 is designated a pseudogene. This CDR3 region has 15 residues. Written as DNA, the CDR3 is TGTGCCAGCAGCAAAGCGGGGGGGCTCCCCAGTGGCTACACCTTC. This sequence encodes CASSKAGGLPSGYTF.

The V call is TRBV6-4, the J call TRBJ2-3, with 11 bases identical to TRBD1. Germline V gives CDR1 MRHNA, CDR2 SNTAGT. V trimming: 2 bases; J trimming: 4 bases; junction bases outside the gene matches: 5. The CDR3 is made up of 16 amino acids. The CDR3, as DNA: TGTGCCAGCAGTGACGACAGGACAGGGGGCGCAGATACGCAGTATTTT. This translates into CASSDDRTGGADTQYF.

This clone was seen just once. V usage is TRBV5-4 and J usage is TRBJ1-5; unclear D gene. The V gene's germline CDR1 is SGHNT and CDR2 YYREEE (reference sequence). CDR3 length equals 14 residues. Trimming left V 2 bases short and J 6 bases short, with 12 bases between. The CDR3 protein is CASSFKGSGQPQHF. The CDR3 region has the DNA TGTGCCAGCAGCTTCAAGGGAAGCGGTCAGCCCCAGCATTTT.

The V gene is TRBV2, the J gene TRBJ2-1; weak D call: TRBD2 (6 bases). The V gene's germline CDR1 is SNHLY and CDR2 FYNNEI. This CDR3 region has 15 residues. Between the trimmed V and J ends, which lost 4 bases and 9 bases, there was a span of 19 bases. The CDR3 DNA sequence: TGTGCCAGCAGTGGTGCCTTACTCGGGGGAGGTGAGCAGTTCTTC. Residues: CASSGALLGGGEQFF.

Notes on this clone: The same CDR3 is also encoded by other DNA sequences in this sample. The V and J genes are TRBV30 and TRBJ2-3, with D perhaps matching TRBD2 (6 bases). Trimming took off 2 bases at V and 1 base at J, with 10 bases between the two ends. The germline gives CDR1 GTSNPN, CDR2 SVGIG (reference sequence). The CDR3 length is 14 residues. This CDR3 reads CAWSIGGGTDTQYF. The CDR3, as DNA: TGTGCCTGGAGTATTGGCGGGGGCACAGATACGCAGTATTTT.

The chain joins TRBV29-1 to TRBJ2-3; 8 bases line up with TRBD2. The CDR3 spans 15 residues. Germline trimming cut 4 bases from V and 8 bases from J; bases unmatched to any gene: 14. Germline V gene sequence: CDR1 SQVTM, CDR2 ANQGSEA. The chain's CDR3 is CSVVGTVQAGGTQYF. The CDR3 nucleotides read TGCAGCGTTGTCGGAACTGTACAGGCGGGAGGTACGCAGTATTTT.

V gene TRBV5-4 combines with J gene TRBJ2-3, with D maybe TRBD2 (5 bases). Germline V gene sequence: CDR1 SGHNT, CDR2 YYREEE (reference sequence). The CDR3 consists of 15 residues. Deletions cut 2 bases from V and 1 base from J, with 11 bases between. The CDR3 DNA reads TGTGCCAGCAGCTTTGTGGGGAGCCGCACAGATACGCAGTATTTT. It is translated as CASSFVGSRTDTQYF.

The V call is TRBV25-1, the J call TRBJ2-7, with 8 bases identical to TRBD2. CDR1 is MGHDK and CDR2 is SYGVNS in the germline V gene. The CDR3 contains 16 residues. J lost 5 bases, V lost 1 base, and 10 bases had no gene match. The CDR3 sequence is CASSEFSGGPGDEQYF. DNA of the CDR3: TGTGCCAGCAGTGAATTCAGCGGGGGCCCTGGGGACGAGCAGTACTTC.

CDR3 region: CASSQGTGSYEQYF. CDR3 sequence (DNA): TGTGCCAGCAGCCAGGGAACAGGGTCCTACGAGCAGTACTTC. This chain connects TRBV14 to TRBJ2-7; tentative D call: TRBD1 (6 bases). There are 14 residues in the CDR3. The V gene lost 3 bases and the J gene lost 1 base, with 10 bases spanning the gap. Germline CDR1 and CDR2: SGHDN and FVKESK.

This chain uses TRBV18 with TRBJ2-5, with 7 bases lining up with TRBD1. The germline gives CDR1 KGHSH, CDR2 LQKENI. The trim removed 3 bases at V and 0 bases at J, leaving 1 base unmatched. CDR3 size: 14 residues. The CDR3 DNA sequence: TGTGCCAGCTCACCGGGACAGTACCAAGAGACCCAGTACTTC. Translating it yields CASSPGQYQETQYF.

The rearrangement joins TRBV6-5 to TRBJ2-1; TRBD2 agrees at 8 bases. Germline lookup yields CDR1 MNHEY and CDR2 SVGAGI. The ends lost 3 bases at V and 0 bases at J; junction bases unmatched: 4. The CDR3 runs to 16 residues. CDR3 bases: TGTGCCAGCAGTTATTCGGGGGGGGCCTCCTACAATGAGCAGTTCTTC. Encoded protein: CASSYSGGASYNEQFF.

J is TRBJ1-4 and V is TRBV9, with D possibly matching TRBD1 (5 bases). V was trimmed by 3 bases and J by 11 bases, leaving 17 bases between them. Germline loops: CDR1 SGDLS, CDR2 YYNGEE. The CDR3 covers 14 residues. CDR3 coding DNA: TGTGCCAGCAGCGGCGGGACGGTACCGGCCAAACTGTTTTTT. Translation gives CASSGGTVPAKLFF.

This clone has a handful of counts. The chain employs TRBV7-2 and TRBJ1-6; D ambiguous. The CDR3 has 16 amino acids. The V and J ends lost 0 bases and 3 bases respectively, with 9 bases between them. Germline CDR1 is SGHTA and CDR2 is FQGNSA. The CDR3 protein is CASSLASTIYNSPLHF. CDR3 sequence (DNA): TGTGCCAGCAGCTTAGCGTCTACTATCTATAATTCACCCCTCCACTTT.

CDR3 in DNA: TGTGCCAGCAGTTTACGGCTAGTTTCGGCAGATACGCAGTATTTT. The encoded protein is CASSLRLVSADTQYF. The chain recombines TRBV28 with TRBJ2-3, with D unresolved. Germline-derived CDR1 and CDR2 are MDHEN and SYDVKM. CDR3 size: 15 residues. The ends were cut back, 2 bases at V and 4 bases at J, with 13 bases in the middle. Filled out from reference TRBV28 and TRBJ2-3, the complete variable domain reads DVKVTQSSRYLVKRTGEKVFLECVQDMDHENMFWYRQDPGLGLRLIYFSYDVKMKEKGDIPEGYSVSREKKERFSLILESASTNQTSMYLCASSLRLVSADTQYFGPGTRLTVL.

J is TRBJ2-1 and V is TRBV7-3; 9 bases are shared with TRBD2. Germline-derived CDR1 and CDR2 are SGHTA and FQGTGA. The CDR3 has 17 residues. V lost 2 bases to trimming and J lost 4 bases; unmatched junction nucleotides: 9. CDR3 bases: TGTGCCAGCAGCTTAGGGGGGAGCGGGGGGACATACAATGAGCAGTTCTTC. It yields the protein CASSLGGSGGTYNEQFF.